This passage covers 2 T cell receptor beta chains from one sample sequenced in a study of blood T cell repertoires in COVID-19. Produced via immunoSEQ multiplex PCR; TCRdb's table is partial and in-frame only. The sample contains roughly 120,000 clones, 85% of which appear only once. Sequencing input: peripheral blood. The receptors shown here come from a woman at least 80 years old with COVID-19, enrolled during active disease.

V usage is TRBV19 and J usage is TRBJ2-2; 8 bases map to TRBD1. The V gene end was trimmed by 7 bases and the J gene end by 6 bases; junction bases not matched to a gene: 7. The CDR3 length is 14 residues. CDR1 is LNHDA and CDR2 is SQIVND in the germline V gene (reference sequence). In nucleotides, the CDR3 is TGTGCCAGTACGGGGCTACAGGGGGCCGGGGAGCTGTTTTTT. Protein: CASTGLQGAGELFF.

The CDR3 loop reads CASSSGGNQFF. In nucleotides, the CDR3 is TGTGCCAGCAGCAGTGGAGGTAATCAGTTCTTC. V is TRBV7-2 and J is TRBJ2-1, with a tentative D call TRBD2 (5 bases). V was trimmed by 5 bases and J by 13 bases, leaving 12 bases between them. The CDR3 is made up of 11 amino acids. Germline V gives CDR1 SGHTA, CDR2 FQGNSA.